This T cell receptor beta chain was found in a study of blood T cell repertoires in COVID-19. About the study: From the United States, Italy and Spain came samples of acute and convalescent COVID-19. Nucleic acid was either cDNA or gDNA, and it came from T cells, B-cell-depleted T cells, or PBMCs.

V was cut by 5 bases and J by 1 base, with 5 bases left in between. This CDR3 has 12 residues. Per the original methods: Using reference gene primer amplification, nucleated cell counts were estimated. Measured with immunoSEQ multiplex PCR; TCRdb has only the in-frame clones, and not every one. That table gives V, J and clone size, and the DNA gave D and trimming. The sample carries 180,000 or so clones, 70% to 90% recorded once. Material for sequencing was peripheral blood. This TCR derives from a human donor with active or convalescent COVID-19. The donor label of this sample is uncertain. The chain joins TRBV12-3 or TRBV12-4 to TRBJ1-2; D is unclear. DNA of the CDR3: TGTGCCAGCAGTCTCGGTAACTATGGCTACACCTTC. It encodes CASSLGNYGYTF.